This TCR beta chain was recovered during a study of blood T cell repertoires in COVID-19. CDR3 length: 13 residues. Germline lookup yields CDR1 GTSNPN and CDR2 SVGIG (reference sequence). Trimming pared 1 base from V and 0 bases from J, leaving 5 bases between. TCRdb's table, derived via immunoSEQ multiplex PCR, lists solely in-frame clones and lacks some. Of over 450,000 clones detected, less than 90% appear once; the ten largest clones hold under 8.5%. The receptor was derived from a woman aged 45-59 years with COVID-19, enrolled during active disease. What was sequenced was peripheral blood. The chain couples TRBV30 to TRBJ2-3, with D hard to call. CDR3 amino acids: CAWSAYSTDTQYF. The CDR3 nucleotides read TGTGCCTGGAGTGCCTATAGCACAGATACGCAGTATTTT. The full variable domain, completed using reference TRBV30 and TRBJ2-3, is SQTIHQWPATLVQPVGSPLSLECTVEGTSNPNLYWYRQAAGRGLQLLFYSVGIGQISSEVPQNLSASRPQDRQFILSSKKLLLSDSGFYLCAWSAYSTDTQYFGPGTRLTVL.